A single sample gave rise to the 22 T cell receptor beta chains below, sequenced in a study of blood T cell repertoires in COVID-19. Method: immunoSEQ multiplex PCR; TCRdb's copy keeps in-frame clones and lacks some. Among about 200,000 clones, approximately 80% were seen once, and the ten largest hold approximately 30%. Sequenced: peripheral blood. Receptor source: a man in his forties with acute or convalescent COVID-19.

The chain joins TRBV15 to TRBJ2-3; 11 bases are a match to TRBD2. The J segment lost 2 bases and the V segment lost 0 bases, leaving 4 bases of the junction unmatched. The CDR3 loop spans 17 amino acids. CDR1 is LNHNV, CDR2 YYDKDF, per germline (reference sequence). The CDR3 here is CATSRDRLAGNTDTQYF. CDR3 bases: TGTGCCACCAGCAGAGACAGACTAGCGGGGAACACAGATACGCAGTATTTT.

V usage is TRBV3-1 (or the pseudogene TRBV3-2) and J usage is TRBJ1-2, with D unresolved. This CDR3 comprises 13 residues. V shed 1 base and J shed 4 bases, with 7 bases lying between them. Germline V CDR1 and CDR2: LGHDT, YNNKEL (reference sequence). The CDR3 region is CASSQGPVYGYTF. DNA of the CDR3: TGTGCCAGCAGCCAAGGGCCAGTCTATGGCTACACCTTC.

This clone was counted once. V and J are TRBV19 and TRBJ1-1; 8 bases fit TRBD1. The junction had 9 bases not matched to a gene; V was cut back by 3 bases and J by 3 bases. The V gene's germline CDR1 is LNHDA and CDR2 SQIVND (reference sequence). The length of the CDR3 is 16 residues. The CDR3 nucleotides read TGTGCCAGTAGTATCGCGAGCAGGGGGCAGGACACTGAAGCTTTCTTT. Protein product: CASSIASRGQDTEAFF.

J is TRBJ2-7 and V is TRBV19; 7 bases fit TRBD1. This CDR3 spans 14 amino acids. V was clipped by 3 bases and J by 4 bases; unmatched bases: 6. The germline V gene has CDR1 LNHDA and CDR2 SQIVND (reference sequence). This CDR3 is CASSILGRGYEQYF. The CDR3 DNA reads TGTGCCAGTAGTATTTTGGGCAGGGGGTACGAGCAGTACTTC.

The chain links TRBV12-5 to TRBJ2-1, with 9 bases fitting TRBD2. This CDR3 contains 15 residues. The V segment lost 5 bases and the J segment 9 bases; nucleotides outside the gene matches: 11. Germline-derived CDR1 and CDR2 are LGHNT and FRNRAP. The CDR3, as DNA: TGTGCTAGTGGTGCCCGCGGCGGGAGGGAGACTGAGCAGTTCTTC. Amino acids: CASGARGGRETEQFF.

This chain connects TRBV7-9 to TRBJ1-2; 9 bases are shared with TRBD1. This CDR3 region has 17 residues. After removal of 1 base from V and 8 bases from J, the junction contained 14 bases not matched to a gene. Germline V gene data show CDR1 as SEHNR and CDR2 as FQNEAQ (reference sequence). The CDR3 sequence: CASSLVIGTGNRWGYTF. In DNA, the CDR3 is TGTGCCAGCAGCTTAGTGATCGGGACAGGGAATAGGTGGGGCTACACCTTC.

The CDR3: CASSYDRDSNQPQHF. CDR3 in DNA: TGTGCCAGTAGTTACGACAGGGATAGCAATCAGCCCCAGCATTTT. The V call is TRBV19, the J call TRBJ1-5, with 7 bases matching TRBD1. The V gene end was trimmed by 5 bases and the J gene end by 0 bases; junction bases not matched to a gene: 4. The CDR3 consists of 15 residues. Germline CDR1 reads LNHDA; CDR2 reads SQIVND (reference sequence).

The chain uses TRBV2 and TRBJ2-4, with 7 bases matching TRBD1. V shed 1 base, J shed 6 bases, and the junction held 0 bases outside the gene matches. The CDR3 spans 13 residues. CDR1 and CDR2 (germline): SNHLY, FYNNEI. The CDR3 nucleotides read TGTGCCAGCAGTGAAGGGACAGGAAACATTCAGTACTTC. Translating it yields CASSEGTGNIQYF.

The rearrangement links TRBV3-1 (or the pseudogene TRBV3-2) to TRBJ1-2, with D possibly TRBD1 on 6 matching bases. The germline V gene encodes CDR1 LGHDT and CDR2 YNNKEL (reference sequence). The CDR3 spans 12 residues. Trimming pared 10 bases from V and 4 bases from J, leaving 13 bases between. The CDR3 region is CATSGQSYGYTF. Written as DNA, the CDR3 is TGTGCCACCTCCGGACAGAGCTATGGCTACACCTTC.

This clone appeared a few times. V and J are TRBV19 and TRBJ1-1; 9 positions agree with TRBD1. The CDR3 loop spans 15 amino acids. The trim removed 5 bases at V and 2 bases at J, leaving 6 bases unmatched. Germline V gene data show CDR1 as LNHDA and CDR2 as SQIVND (reference sequence). Written as DNA, the CDR3 is TGTGCCAGTAGTGTGGAGGGACAGGGAAACACTGAAGCTTTCTTT. Translating it yields CASSVEGQGNTEAFF.

The chain carries TRBV7-9 and TRBJ1-1, with 7 bases aligning to TRBD1. CDR1 is SEHNR, CDR2 FQNEAQ, per germline (reference sequence). Trimming at V came to 6 bases and at J to 4 bases, leaving 8 bases not matched to a gene. The CDR3 sequence is 14 residues long. The CDR3 DNA sequence: TGTGCCAGCAGTTACCACCAGGGGGGCACTGAAGCTTTCTTT. It is translated as CASSYHQGGTEAFF. Using reference TRBV7-9 and TRBJ1-1 for the parts outside the CDR3, the full variable domain is DTGVSQNPRHKITKRGQNVTFRCDPISEHNRLYWYRQTLGQGPEFLTYFQNEAQLEKSRLLSDRFSAERPKGSFSTLEIQRTEQGDSAMYLCASSYHQGGTEAFFGQGTRLTVV.

The rearrangement uses TRBV7-8 and TRBJ1-5, with TRBD1 as a possible D gene (6 bases). The V gene's germline CDR1 is SGHVS and CDR2 FQNEAQ. The V gene lost 1 base and the J gene lost 0 bases, with 10 bases spanning the gap. This CDR3 region has 16 residues. This CDR3 reads CASSLGTAYSNQPQHF. The CDR3 DNA reads TGTGCCAGCAGCTTAGGGACAGCATATAGCAATCAGCCCCAGCATTTT. The full variable domain, with the rest looked up from reference TRBV7-8 and TRBJ1-5, is GAGVSQSPRYKVAKRGQDVALRCDPISGHVSLFWYQQALGQGPEFLTYFQNEAQLDKSGLPSDRFFAERPEGSVSTLKIQRTQQEDSAVYLCASSLGTAYSNQPQHFGDGTRLSIL.

V gene TRBV11-2 combines with J gene TRBJ2-3; 9 bases align to TRBD2. The CDR3 runs to 16 residues. The V gene end was trimmed by 3 bases and the J gene end by 1 base; junction bases not matched to a gene: 5. Germline CDR1 is SGHAT and CDR2 is FQNNGV. The CDR3 region is CASSFGGRAGTDTQYF. Here the CDR3 DNA reads TGTGCCAGCAGCTTCGGCGGGAGGGCCGGCACAGATACGCAGTATTTT.

Note on this clone: This CDR3 is also generated by other DNA sequences in the sample. The chain has TRBV18 and TRBJ1-5; D unresolved. The CDR3 is made up of 15 amino acids. V gave up 3 bases and J gave up 0 bases, with 9 bases separating them. The V gene's germline CDR1 is KGHSH and CDR2 LQKENI. The CDR3 nucleotides read TGTGCCAGCTCACCCCAAGAGGGTAGCAATCAGCCCCAGCATTTT. Protein product: CASSPQEGSNQPQHF.

The V call is TRBV7-9, the J call TRBJ1-3; D perhaps matches TRBD1 (5 bases). V lost 2 bases and J lost 0, with 14 bases in between. Per germline, CDR1 SEHNR and CDR2 FQNEAQ (reference sequence). This CDR3 comprises 17 residues. The CDR3 sequence is CASSLSPGTFSGNTIYF. As DNA, the CDR3 is TGTGCCAGCAGCTTAAGCCCCGGGACTTTCTCTGGAAACACCATATATTTT.

The chain recombines TRBV3-1 (or the pseudogene TRBV3-2) with TRBJ1-4; 12 nucleotides match TRBD1. J gave up 7 bases and V 2 bases, and 5 bases lay outside the gene matches. CDR3 length: 16 residues. Per germline, CDR1 LGHDT and CDR2 YNNKEL (reference sequence). The CDR3 loop reads CASSQRDRGRVEKLFF. CDR3 in DNA: TGTGCCAGCAGCCAACGGGACAGGGGGCGCGTTGAAAAACTGTTTTTT.

The V call is TRBV19, the J call TRBJ2-1; D is undetermined. The CDR3 sequence is 14 residues long. Germline CDR1 LNHDA, CDR2 SQIVND (reference sequence). V lost 3 bases and J lost 5, with 11 bases in between. CDR3 sequence reads: CASSILSSDNEQFF. The CDR3 DNA reads as TGTGCCAGTAGTATTTTGAGCAGCGACAATGAGCAGTTCTTC. The full variable domain, completed using reference TRBV19 and TRBJ2-1, is DGGITQSPKYLFRKEGQNVTLSCEQNLNHDAMYWYRQDPGQGLRLIYYSQIVNDFQKGDIAEGYSVSREKKESFPLTVTSAQKNPTAFYLCASSILSSDNEQFFGPGTRLTVL.

The chain carries TRBV6-5 and TRBJ2-1; 13 nucleotides match TRBD2. The germline V gene has CDR1 MNHEY and CDR2 SVGAGI. The CDR3 extends over 15 amino acids. V shed 7 bases, J shed 1 base, and the junction held 1 base outside the gene matches. CDR3 protein: CASTGLAGSYNEQFF. Written as DNA, the CDR3 is TGTGCCAGCACGGGACTAGCGGGATCCTACAATGAGCAGTTCTTC.

The chain carries TRBV30 and TRBJ2-7, with a weak D call TRBD1 (7 bases). This CDR3 has 13 amino acids. The V end lost 3 bases, the J end lost 5 bases, and 14 bases lay between the germline ends. The germline gives CDR1 GTSNPN, CDR2 SVGIG (reference sequence). Written as DNA, the CDR3 is TGTGCCTGGAGCCCAGGGGGGACCCACGAGCAGTACTTC. It specifies CAWSPGGTHEQYF.

The gene calls are TRBV20-1 and TRBJ1-1, with a tentative D call TRBD1 (6 bases). This CDR3 is built from 14 residues. V lost 3 bases, J lost 10 bases, and 21 bases lay in between. Germline CDR1 and CDR2: DFQATT and SNEGSKA (reference sequence). CDR3 nucleotide sequence: TGCAGTGCTAGTCCCTCTGCAGGGGACCGGAGAGCTTTCTTT. Residues: CSASPSAGDRRAFF.

This chain links TRBV7-8 with TRBJ2-7; 8 bases map to TRBD2. After removal of 5 bases from V and 3 bases from J, the junction contained 12 bases not matched to a gene. CDR1 and CDR2 from the germline V gene are SGHVS and FQNEAQ. This CDR3 contains 16 residues. The CDR3 spells CASSTSLAGNNYEQYF. The CDR3 nucleotides read TGTGCCAGCAGCACCTCATTAGCGGGGAACAACTACGAGCAGTACTTC.

The chain combines TRBV5-5 with TRBJ2-3; 7 bases are shared with TRBD1. The germline CDR1 and CDR2 sequences are SGHKS and YYEKEE (reference sequence). V shed 4 bases, J shed 10 bases, and the junction held 15 bases outside the gene matches. The CDR3 runs to 15 residues. DNA of the CDR3: TGTGCCAGCAGCCAACGGGACAGCACATCCGGGTCGCAGTATTTT. Encoded protein: CASSQRDSTSGSQYF.